This note documents a single T cell receptor beta chain sequence. The method was immunoSEQ multiplex PCR; TCRdb's version includes in-frame clones alone and lacks a portion of them. The sample holds 35,000 to 40,000 clones, and no clone turns up only once. This sample stems from a study of T cells after posttransplantation cyclophosphamide. This CDR3 region has 15 residues. Germline V lookup: CDR1 SGHRS, CDR2 YFSETQ. Unmatched junction bases numbered 4, after V lost 0 bases and J lost 7 bases. This chain links TRBV5-1 with TRBJ2-1; 10 bases are shared with TRBD1. The TCR originated in a man over 45 in good health, CMV-negative, and a related stem cell transplant donor. The sequenced material came from PBMCs. The CDR3 region is CASSLVGTGVNEQFF. The CDR3 DNA reads TGCGCCAGCAGCTTGGTTGGGACAGGGGTGAATGAGCAGTTCTTC.